The sequence of this T cell receptor beta chain was determined in a study of T cell repertoires in cytomegalovirus infection. Study-wide background: Public TCR beta signatures were indicative of both CMV infection and a matching HLA type.

The V gene end was trimmed by 1 base and the J gene end by 0 bases; junction bases not matched to a gene: 4. This CDR3 spans 17 amino acids. Germline V gene sequence: CDR1 SGHAT, CDR2 FQNNGV. To note about this clonotype: The antigen is unknown.

TCRdb passed the reads through MiXCR, listing each CDR3 protein once. The data show 55,000 to 85,000 distinct CDR3 sequences, 20% seen once. Sequencing used CD8+ T cells from cultured PBMCs, obtained from culture after CMV antigen stimulation. The rearrangement links TRBV11-2 to TRBJ2-1; TRBD2 aligns across 9 bases. The receptor comes from a human donor in good health (CMV status not recorded). Some clones in this sample may be carry-over from other donors' samples. Written as DNA, the CDR3 is TGTGCCAGCAGCTTAGTACATAGCGGGGGCTCCTACAATGAGCAGTTCTTC. This sequence encodes CASSLVHSGGSYNEQFF.